Sequencing of this T cell receptor (delta chain) was carried out in a study of γδ T cells in repeated Plasmodium falciparum infection. Bulk repertoires came from Vgamma9/Vdelta2+ or Vdelta2-negative gammadelta T cells flow-sorted from PBMC. With CATT, TCRdb re-called clones from the multiplex PCR reads. Of under 60,000 delta-chain clones listed, 1.6% are singletons. Study results and caveats: Waves of new clonotype selection appeared after repeated controlled infections in Vdelta2-negative, largely Vdelta1+, gammadelta T cells.

J gave up 5 bases and V 3 bases, and 42 bases lay outside the gene matches. The CDR3 is made up of 26 amino acids. The germline V gene encodes CDR1 TSWWSYY and CDR2 QGS. This clone was observed a handful of times. The target antigen is unknown. For this DNA, TCRdb reports the protein of a much larger clone, which diverges at residue 8, most likely from a read error; the protein presented here is translated directly from the DNA. The chain is built from TRDV1 and TRDJ1, with 7 bases lining up with TRDD3. TCRdb records no J gene; here it was assigned by comparing the DNA to germline. The TCR was taken from a pool of human donors (malaria-infected and uninfected, not separated). The specimen was gamma-delta T cells from blood. The CDR3 loop reads CALGDSFSLRKSVLGTPIRPIDKLIF. DNA of the CDR3: TGTGCTCTTGGGGACTCTTTCTCCCTACGTAAAAGTGTACTGGGGACCCCCATTCGTCCGATTGATAAACTCATCTTT.